This T cell receptor beta chain was recovered during a study of cytomegalovirus exposure and HLA in healthy donors. Overall study context: HLA-typed donors contributed approximately 86 million unique TCRs, which were held in an early data release.

It was with 60 Vbeta and 13 Jbeta primers that the PCR ran. Libraries were prepared by immunoSEQ multiplex PCR; TCRdb keeps only in-frame clonotypes and omits some of them. The sample lists approximately 190,000 clones, about 80% occurring once. V lost 1 base and J lost 0; bases outside the gene matches: 6. Germline V gives CDR1 LNHNV, CDR2 YYDKDF (reference sequence). The CDR3 totals 16 residues. The study's findings and limits: Through in vitro validation, three CMV-associated chains were shown to be specific for CMV antigens.

On this clone itself: No antigen is known for it.

What was sequenced was PBMCs. The TCR originated in a woman between 50 and 59 years old in good health and CMV-seropositive. J is TRBJ2-7 and V is TRBV15, with 7 bases aligning to TRBD2. CDR3 sequence (DNA): TGTGCCACCAGCAGAGGGGGCTTAGCGGGCTCCTACGAGCAGTACTTC. As protein: CATSRGGLAGSYEQYF.